What follows are 11 T cell receptor beta chains derived from one specimen sequenced in a study of T cell responses to AZD1222 COVID-19 vaccine. Clones were sequenced by immunoSEQ multiplex PCR, and TCRdb holds only the in-frame ones, with some missing. The data show around 140,000 clones, about 91% seen once. The sequenced sample was peripheral blood, obtained on day 0 of AZD1222 vaccination. The receptors shown here come from an adult in good health.

This chain links TRBV7-2 with TRBJ2-4; possible D gene TRBD2, 7 bases. Germline CDR1 reads SGHTA; CDR2 reads FQGNSA. The germline V and J ends were trimmed by 2 bases and 6 bases, with 17 bases remaining between them. The CDR3 length is 16 residues. The CDR3 here is CASSLNPLRGANIQYF. The CDR3, as DNA: TGTGCCAGCAGCTTAAACCCCCTTCGGGGGGCAAACATTCAGTACTTC.

The chain links TRBV6-5 to TRBJ1-1; D not resolved. In germline, CDR1 is MNHEY, CDR2 SVGAGI. The CDR3 totals 13 residues. V was clipped by 0 bases and J by 8 bases, with 10 bases between them. CDR3 sequence: CASSYSQGREAFF. In DNA, the CDR3 is TGTGCCAGCAGTTACTCGCAAGGGAGGGAAGCTTTCTTT.

This CDR3 is CASSSLPIDSSNQPQHF. CDR3 nucleotides: TGTGCCAGCAGTTCGCTCCCGATAGACAGCTCTAATCAGCCCCAGCATTTT. The gene calls are TRBV27 and TRBJ1-5; tentative D call: TRBD1 (5 bases). CDR1 is MNHEY, CDR2 SMNVEV, per germline (reference sequence). CDR3 size: 17 residues. The ends were cut back, 4 bases at V and 4 bases at J, with 20 bases in the middle.

The chain recombines TRBV7-8 with TRBJ1-3; D gene uncertain. Germline lookup yields CDR1 SGHVS and CDR2 FQNEAQ. V dropped 2 bases and J dropped 2 bases, with 16 bases sitting between them. The CDR3 spans 17 residues. The CDR3 reads CASSLKTTGPPGNTIYF. In DNA form, the CDR3 reads TGTGCCAGCAGCTTAAAAACGACCGGACCCCCTGGAAACACCATATATTTT.

The rearrangement joins TRBV18 to TRBJ2-3; 12 nucleotides align to TRBD2. With V trimmed by 3 bases and J by 4 bases, 5 bases remained unmatched. This CDR3 is built from 16 residues. CDR1 is KGHSH and CDR2 is LQKENI in the germline V gene. Here the CDR3 DNA reads TGTGCCAGCTCACCGACGACTAGCGGGGGTTCAGATACGCAGTATTTT. Translated: CASSPTTSGGSDTQYF.

The chain has TRBV30 and TRBJ2-1; 8 nucleotides match TRBD2. The CDR3 is made up of 13 amino acids. V shed 2 bases and J 10 bases; nucleotides not matched to a gene: 7. Germline V gene data show CDR1 as GTSNPN and CDR2 as SVGIG (reference sequence). CDR3 loop: CAWSPAGGEEQFF. Written as DNA, the CDR3 is TGTGCCTGGAGTCCGGCGGGAGGTGAGGAGCAGTTCTTC.

V is TRBV19 and J is TRBJ2-2; TRBD1 matches 7 bases. CDR1 LNHDA and CDR2 SQIVND come from the germline V gene (reference sequence). This CDR3 is 16 amino acids long. V gave up 5 bases and J gave up 2 bases; unmatched junction bases: 8. CDR3 protein: CASSPWDSFNTGELFF. The CDR3 DNA is TGTGCCAGTAGTCCCTGGGACAGTTTCAACACCGGGGAGCTGTTTTTT.

This clone was counted between two and nine times. The V gene is TRBV12-5, the J gene TRBJ1-5, with D perhaps matching TRBD1 (5 bases). The V and J ends lost 3 bases and 3 bases respectively, with 6 bases between them. The CDR3 length is 13 residues. CDR1 LGHNT and CDR2 FRNRAP come from the germline V gene. CDR3 in amino acids: CASGFGTNQPQHF. CDR3 DNA sequence: TGTGCTAGTGGTTTTGGGACCAATCAGCCCCAGCATTTT. Looking up the rest from reference TRBV12-5 and TRBJ1-5 gives the full variable domain: DARVTQTPRHKVTEMGQEVTMRCQPILGHNTVFWYRQTMMQGLELLAYFRNRAPLDDSGMPKDRFSAEMPDATLATLKIQPSEPRDSAVYFCASGFGTNQPQHFGDGTRLSIL.

The rearrangement uses TRBV7-3 and TRBJ2-3, with 8 bases matching TRBD2. This CDR3 spans 15 amino acids. Germline V gene sequence: CDR1 SGHTA, CDR2 FQGTGA. The V segment lost 0 bases and the J segment 1 base; nucleotides outside the gene matches: 0. The CDR3: CASSLTSGGTDTQYF. CDR3 DNA: TGTGCCAGCAGCTTAACTAGCGGGGGCACAGATACGCAGTATTTT.

V and J are TRBV3-1 (or the pseudogene TRBV3-2) and TRBJ1-6; no firm D call. V lost 5 bases and J 16 bases, leaving 21 bases between the germline ends. Germline values: CDR1 LGHDT, CDR2 YNNKEL (reference sequence). The CDR3 is 14 residues long. In DNA form, the CDR3 reads TGTGCCAGCAGCGCTAGAACCCGGGTCCGGGGACTCCACTTT. This translates into CASSARTRVRGLHF.

The chain combines TRBV9 with TRBJ2-1, with D unresolved. CDR1 SGDLS and CDR2 YYNGEE come from the germline V gene. The CDR3 sequence is 17 residues long. V was pared by 0 bases and J by 9 bases, with 22 bases between. The CDR3 DNA sequence: TGTGCCAGCAGCGTAGGAACCTGGTCCTACACGCCGGCTGAGCAGTTCTTC. This encodes CASSVGTWSYTPAEQFF.